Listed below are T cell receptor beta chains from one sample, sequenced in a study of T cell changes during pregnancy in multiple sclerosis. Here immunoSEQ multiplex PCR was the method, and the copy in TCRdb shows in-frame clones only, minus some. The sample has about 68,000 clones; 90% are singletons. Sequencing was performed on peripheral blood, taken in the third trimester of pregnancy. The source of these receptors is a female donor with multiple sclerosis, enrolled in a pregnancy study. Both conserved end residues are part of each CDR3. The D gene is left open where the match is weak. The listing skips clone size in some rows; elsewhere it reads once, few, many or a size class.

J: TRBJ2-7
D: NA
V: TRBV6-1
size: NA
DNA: TGTGCCAGCAGCTACCTAGCTCCGGGTACCTACGAGCAGTACTTC
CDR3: CASSYLAPGTYEQYF

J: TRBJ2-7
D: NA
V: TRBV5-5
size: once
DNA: TGTGCCAGCACCCTAAATTCTCCGTACGAGCAGTACTTC
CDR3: CASTLNSPYEQYF

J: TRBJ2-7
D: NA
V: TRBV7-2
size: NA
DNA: TGTGCCAGCAGCTTAGATCAGAATACCGAGCAGTACTTC
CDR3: CASSLDQNTEQYF

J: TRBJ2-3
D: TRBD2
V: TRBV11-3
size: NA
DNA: TGTGCCAGCAGCTTAGGGATAGCGGGAGAATTCCCCGATACGCAGTATTTT
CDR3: CASSLGIAGEFPDTQYF

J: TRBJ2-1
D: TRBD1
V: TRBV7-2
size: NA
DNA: TGTGCCAGCAGCCTGACAGGGGGCAATGAGCAGTTCTTC
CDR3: CASSLTGGNEQFF

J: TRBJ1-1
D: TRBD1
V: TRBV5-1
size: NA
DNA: TGCGCCAGCAGCTTGAGGGGGCCGGTCACTGAAGCTTTCTTT
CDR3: CASSLRGPVTEAFF

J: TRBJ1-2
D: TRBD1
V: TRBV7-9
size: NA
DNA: TGTGCCAGCAGCACGGGACAGAGCTATGGCTACACCTTC
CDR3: CASSTGQSYGYTF

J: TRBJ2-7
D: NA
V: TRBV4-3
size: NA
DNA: TGCGCCAGCAGCCAATCCGAGGGAGGGGGGGAAAGGGAGCAGTACTTC
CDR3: CASSQSEGGGEREQYF

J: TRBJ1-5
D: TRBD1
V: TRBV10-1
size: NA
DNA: TGCGCCAGCCCTGAACAGGGGAAGTCACAGCCCCAGCATTTT
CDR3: CASPEQGKSQPQHF

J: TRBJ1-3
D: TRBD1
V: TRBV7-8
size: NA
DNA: TGTGCCAGCACCATAAACTTAATCTCAGGACAGGGGGGAAACACCATATATTTT
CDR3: CASTINLISGQGGNTIYF

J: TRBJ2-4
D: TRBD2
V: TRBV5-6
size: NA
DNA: TGTGCCAGCAAAGCGGGGGTAGCCAAAAACATTCAGTACTTC
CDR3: CASKAGVAKNIQYF

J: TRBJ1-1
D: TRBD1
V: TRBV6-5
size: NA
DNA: TGTGCCAGCAGGACAGGGGTTGTCACTGAAGCTTTCTTT
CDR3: CASRTGVVTEAFF

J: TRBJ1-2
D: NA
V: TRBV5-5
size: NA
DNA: TGTGCCAGCAGCGTTTCCAGGGATTTTAACTATGGCTACACCTTC
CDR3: CASSVSRDFNYGYTF

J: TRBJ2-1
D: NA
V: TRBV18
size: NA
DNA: TGTGCCAGCTCACCGAGCTACAATGAGCAGTTCTTC
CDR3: CASSPSYNEQFF

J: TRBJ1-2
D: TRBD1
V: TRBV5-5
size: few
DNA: TGTGCCAGCAGCTTGGGGACAGGCCTGGGCTACACCTTC
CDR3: CASSLGTGLGYTF

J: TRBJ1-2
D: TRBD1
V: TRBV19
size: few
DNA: TGTGCCAGTAGTGACCCTAGGGGGCTAGGCTATGGCTACACCTTC
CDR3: CASSDPRGLGYGYTF

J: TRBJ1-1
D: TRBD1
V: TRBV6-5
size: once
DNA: TGTGCCAGCAGTTCCCCAGGGGGCCAAGCTTTCTTT
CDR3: CASSSPGGQAFF

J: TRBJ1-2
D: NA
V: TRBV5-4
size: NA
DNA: TGTGCCAGCAGCTTGGGGTGGGCCGACTATGGCTACACCTTC
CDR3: CASSLGWADYGYTF

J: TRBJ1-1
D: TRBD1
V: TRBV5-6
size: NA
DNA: TGTGCCAGCAGCTGGGGACAGGGAGTTAGAGGGGCTGAAGCTTTCTTT
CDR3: CASSWGQGVRGAEAFF

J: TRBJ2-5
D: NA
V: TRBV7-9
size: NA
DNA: TGTGCCAGCAGCACGCGCCGAGGGATGAGGGAGACCCAGTACTTC
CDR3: CASSTRRGMRETQYF

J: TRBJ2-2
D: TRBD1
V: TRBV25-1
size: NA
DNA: TGTGCCAGCAGTGAAACTAGGACAGGAATACACACCGGGGAGCTGTTTTTT
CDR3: CASSETRTGIHTGELFF

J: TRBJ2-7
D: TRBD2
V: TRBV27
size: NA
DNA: TGTGCCAGCAGGGATGGGGGGGGCTCCTACGAGCAGTACTTC
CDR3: CASRDGGGSYEQYF

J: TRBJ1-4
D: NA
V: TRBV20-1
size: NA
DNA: TGCAGTGCTAGAGTAGTCGGAAAACTGTTTTTT
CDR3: CSARVVGKLFF

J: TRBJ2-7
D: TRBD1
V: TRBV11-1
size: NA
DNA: TGTGCCAGCAGCGTGACAGGGGGGGCCTACGAGCAGTACTTC
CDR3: CASSVTGGAYEQYF